This T cell receptor beta chain comes out of a study of T cell responses to AZD1222 COVID-19 vaccine. Study-level findings and limits: A rise in Spike-specific TCR breadth and depth followed two AZD1222 doses. The span of vaccine-associated CD4 TCRs extended across spike, with dominance at 160-218 and 743-854. The peak T cell response came first, and repertoires were sampled only after it.

Sequenced by immunoSEQ multiplex PCR; TCRdb stores in-frame clones only, minus some. The sample lists 80,000 to 100,000 clones; approximately 83% were seen once. In regard to this clone: Its antigen is undetermined.

In germline, CDR1 is SGHDN, CDR2 FVKESK. Trimming cost V 1 base and J 7 bases, with 7 bases left between them. The CDR3 loop spans 12 amino acids. The V gene is TRBV14, the J gene TRBJ1-1; maybe TRBD1 (5 bases). Sample: peripheral blood, taken 28 days after the second AZD1222 dose. The TCR was taken from an adult who received the AZD1222 COVID-19 vaccine. The CDR3 spells CASSQVGGEAFF. DNA of the CDR3: TGTGCCAGCAGCCAAGTTGGGGGTGAAGCTTTCTTT.